The 20 T cell receptor delta chains below come from one sample, sequenced in a study of gamma-delta T cells after stem cell transplantation. TCRdb re-called the RT-PCR reads through CATT. The table lists about 3,200 delta-chain clones, about a fifth of them singletons, with approximately 24% in the top ten. The sequenced sample was gamma-delta T cells. The origin of the receptors is a human donor. It is not recorded whose cells these are; they may come from a transplant donor.

The table lists this clone with a few counts. The V and J genes are TRDV3 and TRDJ1; D remains ambiguous. The CDR3 consists of 16 residues. CDR1 and CDR2 (germline): TVYSNPD, GDNSRS (reference sequence). V shed 5 bases and J shed 1 base, with 23 bases lying between them. CDR3 protein: CALATYGSGFTDKLIF. The CDR3, as DNA: TGTGCCCTCGCAACGTATGGATCAGGATTCACCGATAAACTCATCTTT. The full variable domain, rest sourced from reference TRDV3 and TRDJ1, is CDKVTQSSPDQTVASGSEVVLLCTYDTVYSNPDLFWYRIRPDYSFQFVFYGDNSRSEGADFTQGRFSVKHILTQKAFHLVISPVRTEDSATYYCALATYGSGFTDKLIFGKGTRVTVEP.

The sample holds a few counts of this clone. TCRdb's protein for this DNA is that of a much larger clone and differs from the translation at residue 5, likely a read error; the protein shown is the DNA translation. CDR3 protein: CACDAVAGDDSWDTRQMFF. CDR3 DNA: TGTGCCTGTGACGCCGTTGCTGGGGACGACTCCTGGGACACCCGACAGATGTTTTTC. The chain has TRDV2 and TRDJ3; tentatively, D is TRDD3 (6 bases). Trimming took off 3 bases at V and 0 bases at J, with 17 bases between the two ends. The CDR3 consists of 19 residues. Looked up from germline, CDR1 is GEAIGNYY and CDR2 is EKD.

By share, this clone ranks as medium-sized. The rearrangement links TRDV3 to TRDJ1, with 9 bases that match TRDD3. This CDR3 spans 19 amino acids. The trim removed 0 bases at V and 0 bases at J, leaving 17 bases unmatched. Germline CDR1 and CDR2: TVYSNPD and GDNSRS (reference sequence). The CDR3 spells CAFRVRLYVLGDYTDKLIF. Written as DNA, the CDR3 is TGTGCCTTTAGAGTCCGGCTCTACGTTCTGGGGGATTACACCGATAAACTCATCTTT.

This clone was detected a few times. The chain is built from TRDV2 and TRDJ1; 11 bases match TRDD3. V lost 3 bases to trimming and J lost 1 base; unmatched junction nucleotides: 12. This CDR3 contains 18 residues. The V gene's germline CDR1 is GEAIGNYY and CDR2 EKD. The CDR3 here is CACDQMGDTRRVTDKLIF. The CDR3 bases are TGTGCCTGTGACCAAATGGGGGATACGCGCCGGGTCACCGATAAACTCATCTTT.

Within the sample, this clone is medium-sized. J is TRDJ1 and V is TRDV2, with a possible D match to TRDD3 (6 bases). The germline V gene has CDR1 GEAIGNYY and CDR2 EKD. The CDR3 has 25 residues. V was shortened by 0 bases and J by 0 bases, with 40 bases between the two germline ends. DNA for the CDR3: TGTGCCTGTGACACCGTGGGTCCGGGGTTGGGGGTATTACGACCATATAAAGGCTACACCGATAAACTCATCTTT. Amino acids: CACDTVGPGLGVLRPYKGYTDKLIF.

The genes are TRDV2 and TRDJ1; 11 bases fit TRDD3. Germline loops: CDR1 GEAIGNYY, CDR2 EKD. The CDR3 is 23 residues long. J was trimmed by 0 bases and V by 3 bases; bases with no gene match: 26. The CDR3 loop reads CACDSIQSWLGDTPKNYTDKLIF. DNA for the CDR3: TGTGCCTGTGACTCTATACAATCCTGGCTGGGGGATACTCCGAAGAATTACACCGATAAACTCATCTTT.

A remark on this clone: This DNA translates differently at residue 7 from the TCRdb protein, which is that of a much larger clone; a read error is likely, and the protein shown is the DNA's own translation. The chain recombines TRDV2 with TRDJ1, with TRDD3 matching 11 bases. There are 16 residues in the CDR3. Germline CDR1 reads GEAIGNYY; CDR2 reads EKD. Trimming cost V 0 bases and J 7 bases; bases outside gene matches: 9. DNA of the CDR3: TGTGCCTGTGACACCGTCAGTGGGGGATACGCGGGTAAACTCATCTTT. Translated: CACDTVSGGYAGKLIF.

Comments on this clone: TCRdb has a much larger clone's protein, which differs at residue 3 from the translation of this DNA, likely because of a read error; what is shown is the protein translated from the DNA. This CDR3 is also generated by other DNA sequences in the sample. The V gene is TRDV2, the J gene TRDJ1, with unresolved D. The CDR3 is 16 residues long. The germline V gene encodes CDR1 GEAIGNYY and CDR2 EKD. CDR3 sequence (DNA): TGTGCCCGTGACACGCTAGGGCTGGAGGACACCGATAAACTCATCTTT. It codes for CARDTLGLEDTDKLIF.

The gene calls are TRDV2 and TRDJ1, with D hard to call. CDR1 and CDR2 (germline): GEAIGNYY, EKD. The CDR3 sequence is 20 residues long. The V end was cut by 0 bases, the J end by 0 bases, with 25 bases between. In DNA, the CDR3 is TGTGCCTGTGACACCGTAGGGAGGTCGGACCAAACTCTGTACACCGATAAACTCATCTTT. The encoded protein is CACDTVGRSDQTLYTDKLIF.

Concerning this clone: A far larger clone lies a single base away; this is likely a read error. Other DNA sequences in the same sample also yield this CDR3. The chain has TRDV2 and TRDJ1, with a weak D call TRDD3 (6 bases). The CDR3 is made up of 19 amino acids. The germline CDR1 and CDR2 sequences are GEAIGNYY and EKD. The ends were cut back, 1 base at V and 0 bases at J, with 23 bases in the middle. The CDR3 loop is CACDTVGTGGPPYTDKLIF. For the CDR3, the DNA is TGTGCCTGTGACACAGTAGGAACCGGGGGACCGCCGTACACCGATAAACTCATCTTT.

This clone is termed medium-sized. The chain joins TRDV2 to TRDJ1, with D perhaps assigned TRDD2 or TRDD3 (5 bases each). The germline gives CDR1 GEAIGNYY, CDR2 EKD. V lost 0 bases, J lost 0 bases, and 19 bases lay in between. The CDR3 totals 18 residues. The CDR3 region is CACDTVPTGALYTDKLIF. CDR3 sequence (DNA): TGTGCCTGTGACACCGTCCCTACGGGGGCTCTTTACACCGATAAACTCATCTTT.

On this clone: A read error is possible here, since a much larger clone lies one base away. The gene calls are TRDV2 and TRDJ1, with TRDD3 identical over 7 bases. The CDR3 is 16 residues long. V dropped 0 bases and J dropped 2; count of bases not matched to a gene: 8. CDR1 GEAIGNYY and CDR2 EKD come from the germline V gene. CDR3 coding DNA: TGTGCCTGTGACACCGTGCTGGGGGCCAAGACCGATAAACTCATCTTT. Its protein is CACDTVLGAKTDKLIF.

This clone was counted a few times. The chain recombines TRDV3 with TRDJ1, with 10 bases lining up with TRDD3. Trimming cost V 5 bases and J 0 bases; bases outside gene matches: 15. The germline V gene has CDR1 TVYSNPD and CDR2 GDNSRS (reference sequence). The CDR3 is made up of 17 amino acids. The CDR3 DNA reads TGTGCCGTCGACTGGGGGATGGACCCACCGTACACCGATAAACTCATCTTT. It translates to CAVDWGMDPPYTDKLIF.

This clone is termed medium-sized (0.01 to 0.1%). This chain connects TRDV2 to TRDJ3; no clear D. This CDR3 region has 18 residues. In germline, CDR1 is GEAIGNYY, CDR2 EKD. V lost 6 bases, J lost 0 bases, and 17 bases lay in between. DNA for the CDR3: TGTGCCTGTATAACGTTACTCCCTAACTCCTGGGACACCCGACAGATGTTTTTC. Its protein product is CACITLLPNSWDTRQMFF.

A note on this clone: A read error likely explains why the TCRdb protein, taken from a much larger clone, differs from this DNA's translation at residue 6; the protein shown is translated from the DNA. V and J are TRDV1 and TRDJ1; 8 nucleotides line up with TRDD2. The CDR3 is made up of 20 amino acids. V gave up 5 bases and J gave up 6 bases; unmatched junction bases: 26. CDR1 is TSWWSYY and CDR2 is QGS in the germline V gene. The CDR3 DNA follows: TGTGCTCTTGGGAAAGCCCTTCCTAGAGGAAGCGGTACGTATTGGAATAAACTCATCTTT. It is translated as CALGKALPRGSGTYWNKLIF.

This clone was observed a handful of times. This probably arose from a read error, given a far larger clone one base away. This same CDR3 is encoded by further DNA sequences in the sample. The V and J genes are TRDV2 and TRDJ1; D gene uncertain. This CDR3 region has 13 residues. CDR1 and CDR2 (germline): GEAIGNYY, EKD. This chain's CDR3 is CACDGLRTDKLIF. The CDR3 coding sequence is TGCGCCTGTGACGGATTACGGACCGATAAACTCATCTTT.

Turning to this clone: With only one base between it and a far larger clone, this is likely a read error. Other DNA sequences in this sample translate to the same CDR3. The chain recombines TRDV2 with TRDJ1; possible D gene TRDD1, 5 bases. CDR3 length: 16 amino acids. CDR1 is GEAIGNYY, CDR2 EKD, per germline. The DNA for the CDR3 is TGCGCCTGTTCCCTCTTGGGTAATAGGGTACCCGATAAACTCATCTTT. Translation: CACSLLGNRVPDKLIF.

Regarding this clone: A far larger clone is just one base off, so this is likely a read error. This CDR3 is also generated by other DNA sequences in the sample. The chain joins TRDV2 to TRDJ1, with 11 bases that match TRDD3. Germline assignment: CDR1 GEAIGNYY and CDR2 EKD. The CDR3 length is 16 residues. CDR3 loop: CACDPVSGGYTDKLIF. Written as DNA, the CDR3 is TGTGCCTGTGACCCTGTTTCTGGGGGATACACCGATAAGCTCATCTTT.

The genes are TRDV1 and TRDJ1, with D perhaps assigned TRDD2 or TRDD3 (8 bases each). Trimming stripped 2 bases from V and 0 bases from J, with 28 bases between. Germline-derived CDR1 and CDR2 are TSWWSYY and QGS. The CDR3 is made up of 21 amino acids. Here the CDR3 reads CALGESGLPNSLGENTDKLIF. CDR3 nucleotide sequence: TGTGCTCTTGGGGAATCGGGCCTTCCTAATAGTCTGGGGGAAAACACCGATAAACTCATCTTT.

This clone is classed as medium-sized (0.01 to 0.1%). The V and J genes are TRDV2 and TRDJ1, with D perhaps TRDD3 (6 bases). Looked up from germline, CDR1 is GEAIGNYY and CDR2 is EKD. The length of the CDR3 is 15 residues. V was cut by 3 bases and J by 4 bases, with 17 bases left in between. CDR3 amino acids: CACDPLGFGGDKLIF. The CDR3 DNA is TGTGCCTGTGACCCTCTGGGGTTTGGGGGCGATAAACTCATCTTT.